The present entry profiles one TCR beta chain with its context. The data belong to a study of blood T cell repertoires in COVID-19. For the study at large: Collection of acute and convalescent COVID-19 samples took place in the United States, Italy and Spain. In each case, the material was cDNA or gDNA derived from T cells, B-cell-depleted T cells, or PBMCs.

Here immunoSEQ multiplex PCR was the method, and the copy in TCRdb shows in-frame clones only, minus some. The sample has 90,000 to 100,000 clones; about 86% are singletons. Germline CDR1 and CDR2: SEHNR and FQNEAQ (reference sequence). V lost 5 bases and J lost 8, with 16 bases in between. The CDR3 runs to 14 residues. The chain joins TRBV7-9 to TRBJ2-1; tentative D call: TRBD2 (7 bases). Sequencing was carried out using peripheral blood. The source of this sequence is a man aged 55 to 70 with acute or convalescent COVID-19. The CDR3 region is CASSPQGGAYEQFF. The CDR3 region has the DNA TGTGCCAGCAGCCCCCAAGGGGGGGCATATGAGCAGTTCTTC.